This TCR beta chain was recorded in a study of T cell repertoires in cytomegalovirus infection. TCRdb reprocessed the reads via MiXCR and lists one record per CDR3 protein. This table holds 680,000 or so distinct CDR3 sequences, 35% to 45% found once. The CDR3 length is 17 residues. V gave up 4 bases and J gave up 0 bases, with 13 bases separating them. In germline, CDR1 is LNHDA, CDR2 SQIVND (reference sequence). The sample comprised PBMCs. This chain joins TRBV19 and TRBJ2-6; maybe TRBD1 (5 bases). The origin of this receptor is a human donor in good health (CMV status not recorded). Some clones in this sample may be carry-over from other donors' samples. CDR3 bases: TGTGCCAGTAGTACGTCCTCAGGGTGCTCTGGGGCCAACGTCCTGACTTTC. Amino acids: CASSTSSGCSGANVLTF.